Below, one T cell receptor beta chain is given with its context. The Seattle patients, enrolled during active infection, were followed longitudinally. CDR1 SGHNT and CDR2 YYREEE come from the germline V gene (reference sequence). Trimming stripped 2 bases from V and 5 bases from J, with 19 bases between. CDR3 length: 16 residues. The sample belongs to a study of blood T cell repertoires in COVID-19. Overall study: The United States, Italy and Spain were the sources of the acute and convalescent COVID-19 samples.

Original processing notes: Researchers report that nucleated cell counts were estimated from reference gene primer amplification. Repertoires were generated with immunoSEQ multiplex PCR, while TCRdb's copy carries only in-frame clones and drops some. The V and J calls and clone size come from that table; D and trimming were worked out from the DNA. The sample shows 200,000 to 300,000 clones, 80% to 95% of them seen only once. The clonotype comes from a man aged 25-45 years with COVID-19, enrolled during active disease. The chain has TRBV5-4 and TRBJ1-1; perhaps TRBD1 as D (6 bases). The sample consisted of peripheral blood. The CDR3: CASSFPTDRLGTEAFF. The CDR3 bases are TGTGCCAGCAGCTTCCCTACCGACAGGCTGGGGACTGAAGCTTTCTTT.